This T cell receptor beta chain was profiled in a study of T cell responses to AZD1222 COVID-19 vaccine. This CDR3 is 14 amino acids long. The V segment lost 6 bases and the J segment 4 bases; nucleotides outside the gene matches: 7. Looked up from germline, CDR1 is ENHRY and CDR2 is SYGVKD. Assay: immunoSEQ multiplex PCR; the TCRdb copy retains only in-frame clones and omits some. Its table records more than 110,000 clones. The clonotype was recovered from an adult in good health. The chain is built from TRBV10-3 and TRBJ1-1, with 8 bases lining up with TRBD1. The sequenced material came from peripheral blood. CDR3 sequence (DNA): TGTGCCATCAGCTCCGGACAGGGCGGCACTGAAGCTTTCTTT. Translated: CAISSGQGGTEAFF.